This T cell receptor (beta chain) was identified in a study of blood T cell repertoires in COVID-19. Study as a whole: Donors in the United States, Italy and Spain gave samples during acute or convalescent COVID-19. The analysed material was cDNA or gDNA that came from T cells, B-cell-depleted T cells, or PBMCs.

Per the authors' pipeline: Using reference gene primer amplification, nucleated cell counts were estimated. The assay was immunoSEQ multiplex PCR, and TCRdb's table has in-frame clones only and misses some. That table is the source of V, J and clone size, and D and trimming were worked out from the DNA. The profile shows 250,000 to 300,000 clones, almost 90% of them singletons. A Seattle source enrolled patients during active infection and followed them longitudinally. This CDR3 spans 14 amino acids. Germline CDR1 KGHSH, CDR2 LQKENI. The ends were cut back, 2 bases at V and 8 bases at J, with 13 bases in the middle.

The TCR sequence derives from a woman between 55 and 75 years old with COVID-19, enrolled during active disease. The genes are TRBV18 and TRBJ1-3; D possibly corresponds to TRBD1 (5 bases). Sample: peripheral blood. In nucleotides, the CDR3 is TGTGCCAGCTCACCAACGGCAGGGATAGACACCATATATTTT. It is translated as CASSPTAGIDTIYF.